The subject of this entry is one T cell receptor beta chain. It has no known antigen specificity. No per-base quality is available; no much larger clone lies one base away. This entry is derived from a study of vaccination effects on CD4 cells after COVID-19 (dated by TCRdb to the early 2020s). Concerning the study at large: The ViraFEST assay stimulated PBMC with viral peptide pools and then used TCR sequencing to identify antigen-specific CD4+ T cell clonotypes by expansion. Each participant received two doses of an mRNA SARS-CoV-2 vaccine, either BNT162b2 or mRNA-1273. Pre-vaccine samples from a couple of convalescent patients were drawn 16 days and one week before the first dose, 142 and 148 days after COVID-19 diagnosis. Each well held some 1.9 million PBMC cultured in IMDM containing approximately 5% human AB serum, about 10 IU/ml IL-2 and gentamicin, along with around 9.4 ug/ml peptides. The study compared SARS-CoV-2 spike-specific CD4+ TCR repertoires before and after mRNA vaccination in COVID-19 convalescent patients and infection-naive vaccine recipients. Altogether, 10 COVID-19 convalescent patients and a few SARS-CoV-2-naive healthy vaccine recipients made up the full study. In the study, cultures from other donors were sequenced using the Oncomine TCR Beta short-read assay on an Illumina iSeq 100. Study-wide conclusions, independent of this receptor: For convalescent patients, new clones induced by the vaccine made up most of the post-vaccine spike-reactive repertoire, and these new clones were largely distinct from the clones induced by infection. The study was limited by a small number of convalescent patients and lacked early post-infection timepoints. Marked clonal contraction was observed in both infection-induced and vaccine-induced clones at late post-vaccination timepoints, consistent with waning T cell responses.

The method behind the library was the immunoSEQ multiplex PCR assay. TCR beta CDR3 sequencing was performed on DNA from the cultured, isolated CD4+ T cells. The study's processing was this. Non-productive TCR sequences were discarded, and reads were trimmed to the CDR3 region, with only CDR3s of 7 or more amino acids retained. The MANAFEST web app was used to pick out antigen-specific clonotypes by comparing their expansion in peptide wells with that in reference cultures. To be called positive, a clone needed expansion at FDR<0.05 compared with the reference and with all other wells, an odds ratio greater than 5, and a frequency greater than 0.1% in two replicate wells. A clonotype was defined as cross-reactive if the clonotype was significantly expanded both in SARS-CoV-2 spike wells and in at least one common cold coronavirus spike condition. CDR3 similarity was assessed by Levenshtein distance using the stringdist R package, and unrooted trees were constructed with ape in R 3.6.1. TCRdb carries this immuneACCESS record with in-frame sequences only. Its versions omit some clonotypes, under half of them owing to an unresolved V gene in the studies checked, with the rest unexplained. V and J calls plus clone size are reproduced from that table; the DNA served to infer D and trimming. Within this sample are about 66,000 clones, with just over 70% of them counted one time only. Under 30% of the sample comes from the top ten.

V lost 3 bases and J lost 0 bases; the stretch between them is 8 bases long. CDR1 and CDR2 are drawn from the germline V gene: SGHAT, FQNNGV. The CDR3 spans 14 residues, from the cysteine through the phenylalanine. Only CDR3 DNA remains: 42 bases, in frame from the first base. After approximately 11 days of culture, CD4+ T cells were isolated with the EasySep CD4+ T cell isolation kit. Convalescent patients had PCR-confirmed SARS-CoV-2 infection between March and December 2020, before Alpha, Beta and Delta variants emerged in the United States. Half of the culture medium was replaced with fresh IL-2-containing medium on days 3 and 7. Unless noted otherwise, every peptide stimulation condition was grown in triplicate wells. PBMC were separated from whole blood using Ficoll-Paque Plus gradient centrifugation and were then either cryopreserved at -140C or used fresh. Genomic DNA was extracted from cultured CD4+ T cells with the QIAamp micro DNA kit.

This chain is built from TRBV11-2 and TRBJ1-2; TRBD1 is perhaps the D gene, given 5 matching bases. The source of this sequence is a human donor who had a prior SARS-CoV-2 infection. Source: CD4+ T cells from PBMCs cultured without peptide, taken before COVID-19 vaccination. CDR3 region: CASSFGGTNYGYTF. The bases are TGTGCCAGCAGCTTTGGGGGGACTAACTATGGCTACACCTTC.